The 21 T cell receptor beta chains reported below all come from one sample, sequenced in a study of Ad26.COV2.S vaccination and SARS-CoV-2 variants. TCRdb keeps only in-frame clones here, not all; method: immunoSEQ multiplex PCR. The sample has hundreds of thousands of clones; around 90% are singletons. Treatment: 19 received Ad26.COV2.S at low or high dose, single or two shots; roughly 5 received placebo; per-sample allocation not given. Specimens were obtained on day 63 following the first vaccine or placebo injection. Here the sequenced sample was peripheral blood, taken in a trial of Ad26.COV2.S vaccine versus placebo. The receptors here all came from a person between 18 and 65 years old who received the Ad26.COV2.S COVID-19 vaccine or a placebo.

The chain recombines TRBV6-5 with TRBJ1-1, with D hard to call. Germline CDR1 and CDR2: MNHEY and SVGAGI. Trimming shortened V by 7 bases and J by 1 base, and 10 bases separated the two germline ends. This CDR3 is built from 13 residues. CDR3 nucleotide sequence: TGTGCCAGCACTGCGACCGCGAACACTGAAGCTTTCTTT. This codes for CASTATANTEAFF.

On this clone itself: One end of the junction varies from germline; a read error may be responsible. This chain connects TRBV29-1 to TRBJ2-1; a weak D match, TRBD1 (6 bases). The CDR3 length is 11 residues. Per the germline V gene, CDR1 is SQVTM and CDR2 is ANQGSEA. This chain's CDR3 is CSVGADRFILF. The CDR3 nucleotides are TGCAGCGTAGGCGCGGACAGATTTATTCTCTTC.

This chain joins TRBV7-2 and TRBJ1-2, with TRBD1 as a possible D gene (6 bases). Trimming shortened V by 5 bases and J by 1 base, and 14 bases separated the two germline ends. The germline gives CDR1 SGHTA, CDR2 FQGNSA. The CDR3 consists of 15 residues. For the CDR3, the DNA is TGTGCCAGCAGCAGGGGGGACGGCGGTAACTATGGCTACACCTTC. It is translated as CASSRGDGGNYGYTF.

The chain's CDR3 is CAWDTGTGRHEQYF. CDR3 bases: TGTGCCTGGGATACCGGGACAGGGCGCCACGAGCAGTACTTC. The gene calls are TRBV30 and TRBJ2-7; 9 bases match TRBD1. Germline V gene data show CDR1 as GTSNPN and CDR2 as SVGIG (reference sequence). V trimming: 5 bases; J trimming: 5 bases; junction bases outside the gene matches: 10. This CDR3 comprises 14 residues.

The CDR3 sequence is CASSLVGARTDTQYF. The CDR3 bases are TGTGCCAGCAGCTTAGTCGGGGCCCGCACAGATACGCAGTATTTT. The V gene is TRBV7-2, the J gene TRBJ2-3; D possibly matches TRBD1 or TRBD2 (5 bases each). V lost 1 base to trimming and J lost 1 base, with 9 bases between them. This CDR3 is 15 amino acids long. Germline CDR1 SGHTA, CDR2 FQGNSA.

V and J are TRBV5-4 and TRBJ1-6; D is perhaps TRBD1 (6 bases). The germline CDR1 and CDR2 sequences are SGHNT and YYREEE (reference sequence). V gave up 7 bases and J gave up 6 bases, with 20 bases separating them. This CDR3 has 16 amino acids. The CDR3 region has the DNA TGTGCCAGCGCGACTGGGGGCCCAGGGAGTAATTCACCCCTCCACTTT. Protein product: CASATGGPGSNSPLHF.

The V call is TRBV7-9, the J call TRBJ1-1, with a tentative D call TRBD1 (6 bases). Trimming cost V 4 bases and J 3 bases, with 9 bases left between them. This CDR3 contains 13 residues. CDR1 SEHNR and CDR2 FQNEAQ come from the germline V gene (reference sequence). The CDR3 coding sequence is TGTGCCAGCAGCTATGACAGGTACACTGAAGCTTTCTTT. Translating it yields CASSYDRYTEAFF.

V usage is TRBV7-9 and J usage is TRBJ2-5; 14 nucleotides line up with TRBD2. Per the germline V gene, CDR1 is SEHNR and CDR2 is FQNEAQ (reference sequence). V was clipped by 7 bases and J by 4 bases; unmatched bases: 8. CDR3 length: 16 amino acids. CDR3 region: CASTEPGLAGAETQYF. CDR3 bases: TGTGCCAGCACCGAACCGGGACTAGCGGGGGCAGAGACCCAGTACTTC.

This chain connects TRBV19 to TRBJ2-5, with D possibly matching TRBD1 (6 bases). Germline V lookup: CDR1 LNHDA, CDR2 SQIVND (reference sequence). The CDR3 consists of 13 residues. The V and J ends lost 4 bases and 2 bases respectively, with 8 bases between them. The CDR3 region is CASSKDRQETQYF. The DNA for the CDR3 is TGTGCCAGTAGTAAGGACAGACAAGAGACCCAGTACTTC.

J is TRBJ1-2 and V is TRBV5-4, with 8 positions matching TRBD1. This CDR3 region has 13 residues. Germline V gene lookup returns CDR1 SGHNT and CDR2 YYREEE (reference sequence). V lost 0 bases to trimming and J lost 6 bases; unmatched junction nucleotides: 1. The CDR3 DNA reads TGTGCCAGCAGCTTGGCAGGGGGCGATGGCTACACCTTC. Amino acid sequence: CASSLAGGDGYTF.

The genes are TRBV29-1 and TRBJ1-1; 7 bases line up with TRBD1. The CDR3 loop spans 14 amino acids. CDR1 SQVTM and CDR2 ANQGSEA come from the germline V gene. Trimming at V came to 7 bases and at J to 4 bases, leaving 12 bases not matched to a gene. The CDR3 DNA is TGCAGCGCCGAGGTCGTACAGGGGCCCACTGAAGCTTTCTTT. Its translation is CSAEVVQGPTEAFF.

As DNA, the CDR3 is TGTGCCAGCAGCCGCGACAGGACATACTATGGCTACACCTTC. It specifies CASSRDRTYYGYTF. This chain links TRBV7-2 with TRBJ1-2; D is perhaps TRBD1 (6 bases). Looked up from germline, CDR1 is SGHTA and CDR2 is FQGNSA. The ends were cut back, 5 bases at V and 3 bases at J, with 13 bases in the middle. CDR3 size: 14 residues. Combining the CDR3 with reference TRBV7-2 and TRBJ1-2 gives the whole variable domain GAGVSQSPSNKVTEKGKDVELRCDPISGHTALYWYRQSLGQGLEFLIYFQGNSAPDKSGLPSDRFSAERTGGSVSTLTIQRTQQEDSAVYLCASSRDRTYYGYTFGSGTRLTVV.

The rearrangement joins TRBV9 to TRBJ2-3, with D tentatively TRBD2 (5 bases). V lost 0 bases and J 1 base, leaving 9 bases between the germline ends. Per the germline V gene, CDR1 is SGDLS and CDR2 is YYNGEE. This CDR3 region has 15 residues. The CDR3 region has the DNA TGTGCCAGCAGCGTAGAATTCGGGGGCACAGATACGCAGTATTTT. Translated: CASSVEFGGTDTQYF.

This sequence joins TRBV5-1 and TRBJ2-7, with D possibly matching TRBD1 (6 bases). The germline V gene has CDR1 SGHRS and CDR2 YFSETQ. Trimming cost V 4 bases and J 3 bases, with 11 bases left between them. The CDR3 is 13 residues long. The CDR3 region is CASSTRQDYEQYF. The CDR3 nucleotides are TGCGCCAGCAGCACCCGACAGGACTACGAGCAGTACTTC.

Here the CDR3 DNA reads TGTGCCAGCAGTGACGCCAGACAGGAATTCCAAGAGACCCAGTACTTC. This codes for CASSDARQEFQETQYF. The chain couples TRBV6-4 to TRBJ2-5; the D gene is possibly TRBD1 (6 bases). Germline V gene data show CDR1 as MRHNA and CDR2 as SNTAGT. Trimming left V 2 bases short and J 1 base short, with 14 bases between. This CDR3 contains 16 residues.

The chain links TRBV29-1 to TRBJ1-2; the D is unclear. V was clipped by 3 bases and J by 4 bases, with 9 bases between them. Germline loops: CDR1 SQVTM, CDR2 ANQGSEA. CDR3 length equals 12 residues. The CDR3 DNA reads TGCAGCGTTGATGCAGGCGGCTATGGCTACACCTTC. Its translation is CSVDAGGYGYTF.

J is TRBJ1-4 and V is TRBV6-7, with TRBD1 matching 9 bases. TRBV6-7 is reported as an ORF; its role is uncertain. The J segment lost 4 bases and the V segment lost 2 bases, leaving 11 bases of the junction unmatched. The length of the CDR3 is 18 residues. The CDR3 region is CASSYKGLGTGINEKLFF. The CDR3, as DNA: TGTGCCAGCAGTTACAAAGGTTTGGGGACAGGGATTAATGAAAAACTGTTTTTT.

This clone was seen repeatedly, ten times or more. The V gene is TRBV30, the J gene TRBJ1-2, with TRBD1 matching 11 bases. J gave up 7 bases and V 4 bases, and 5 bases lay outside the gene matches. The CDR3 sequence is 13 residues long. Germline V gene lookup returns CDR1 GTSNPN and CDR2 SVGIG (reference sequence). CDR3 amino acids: CAWTSGTGGGYTF. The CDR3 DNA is TGTGCCTGGACTTCCGGGACAGGGGGTGGCTACACCTTC.

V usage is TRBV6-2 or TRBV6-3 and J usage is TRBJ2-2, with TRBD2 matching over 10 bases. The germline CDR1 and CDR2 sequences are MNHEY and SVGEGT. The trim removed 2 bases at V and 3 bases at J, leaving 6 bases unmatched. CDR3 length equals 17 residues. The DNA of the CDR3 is TGTGCCAGCAGTTACCCTACGCTAGCGGGGGACACCGGGGAGCTGTTTTTT. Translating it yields CASSYPTLAGDTGELFF.

The CDR3 spells CASSRLAGVSYEQYF. CDR3 DNA: TGTGCCAGCAGCAGACTAGCGGGGGTTTCCTACGAGCAGTACTTC. The chain couples TRBV9 to TRBJ2-7; 12 bases are a match to TRBD2. Germline CDR1 is SGDLS and CDR2 is YYNGEE. The CDR3 contains 15 residues. J lost 1 base, V lost 4 bases, and 3 bases had no gene match.

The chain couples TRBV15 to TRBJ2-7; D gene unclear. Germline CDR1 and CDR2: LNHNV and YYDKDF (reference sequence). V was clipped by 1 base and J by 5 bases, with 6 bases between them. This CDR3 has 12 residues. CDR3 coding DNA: TGTGCCACCAGCAGAGTAACCCACGAGCAGTACTTC. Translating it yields CATSRVTHEQYF.